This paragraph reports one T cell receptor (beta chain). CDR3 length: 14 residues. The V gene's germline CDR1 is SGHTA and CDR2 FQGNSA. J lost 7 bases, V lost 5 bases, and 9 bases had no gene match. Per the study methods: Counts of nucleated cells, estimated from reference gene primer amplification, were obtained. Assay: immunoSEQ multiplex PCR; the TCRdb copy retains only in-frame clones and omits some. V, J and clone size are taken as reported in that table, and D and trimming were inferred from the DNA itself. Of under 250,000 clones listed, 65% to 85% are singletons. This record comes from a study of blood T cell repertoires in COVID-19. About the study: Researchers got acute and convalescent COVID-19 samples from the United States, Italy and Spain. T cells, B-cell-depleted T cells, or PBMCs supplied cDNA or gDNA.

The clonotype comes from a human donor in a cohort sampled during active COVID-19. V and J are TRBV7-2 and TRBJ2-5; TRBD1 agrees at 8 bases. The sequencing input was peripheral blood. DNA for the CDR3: TGTGCCAGCAGCCCTCGGCAGGGGGCTGGGACCCAGTACTTC. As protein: CASSPRQGAGTQYF.